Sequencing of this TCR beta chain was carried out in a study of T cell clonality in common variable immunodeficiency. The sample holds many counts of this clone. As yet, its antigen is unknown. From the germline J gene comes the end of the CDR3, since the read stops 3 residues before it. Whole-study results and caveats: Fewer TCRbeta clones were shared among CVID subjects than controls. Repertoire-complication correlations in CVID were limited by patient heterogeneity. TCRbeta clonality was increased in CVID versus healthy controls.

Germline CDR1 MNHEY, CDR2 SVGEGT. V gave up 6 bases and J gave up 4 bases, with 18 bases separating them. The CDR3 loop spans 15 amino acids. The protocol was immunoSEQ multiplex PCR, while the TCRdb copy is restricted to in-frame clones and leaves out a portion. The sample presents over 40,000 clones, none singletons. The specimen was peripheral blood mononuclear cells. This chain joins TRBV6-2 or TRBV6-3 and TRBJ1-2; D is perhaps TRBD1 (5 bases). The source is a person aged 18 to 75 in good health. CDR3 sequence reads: CASSLTSGVSYGYTF. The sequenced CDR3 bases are TGTGCCAGCAGCCTTACCTCGGGGGTTTCCTATGGC.